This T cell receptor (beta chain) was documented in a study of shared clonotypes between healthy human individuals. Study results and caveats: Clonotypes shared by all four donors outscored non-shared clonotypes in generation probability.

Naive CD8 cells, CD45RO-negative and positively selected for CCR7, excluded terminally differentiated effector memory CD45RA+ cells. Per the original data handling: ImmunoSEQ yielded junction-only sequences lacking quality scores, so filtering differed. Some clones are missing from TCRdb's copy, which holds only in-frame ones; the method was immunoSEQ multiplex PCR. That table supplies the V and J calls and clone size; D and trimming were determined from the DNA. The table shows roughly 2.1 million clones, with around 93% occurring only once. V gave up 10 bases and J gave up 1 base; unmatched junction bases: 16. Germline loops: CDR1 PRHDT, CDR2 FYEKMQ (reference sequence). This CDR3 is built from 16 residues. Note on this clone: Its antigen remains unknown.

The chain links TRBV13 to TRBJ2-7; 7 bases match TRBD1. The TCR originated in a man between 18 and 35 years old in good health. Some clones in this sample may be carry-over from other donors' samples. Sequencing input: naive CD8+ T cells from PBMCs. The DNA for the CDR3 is TGTGCCACCAACCCAGTGAGGGGGCGGTGGTCCTACGAGCAGTACTTC. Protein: CATNPVRGRWSYEQYF.